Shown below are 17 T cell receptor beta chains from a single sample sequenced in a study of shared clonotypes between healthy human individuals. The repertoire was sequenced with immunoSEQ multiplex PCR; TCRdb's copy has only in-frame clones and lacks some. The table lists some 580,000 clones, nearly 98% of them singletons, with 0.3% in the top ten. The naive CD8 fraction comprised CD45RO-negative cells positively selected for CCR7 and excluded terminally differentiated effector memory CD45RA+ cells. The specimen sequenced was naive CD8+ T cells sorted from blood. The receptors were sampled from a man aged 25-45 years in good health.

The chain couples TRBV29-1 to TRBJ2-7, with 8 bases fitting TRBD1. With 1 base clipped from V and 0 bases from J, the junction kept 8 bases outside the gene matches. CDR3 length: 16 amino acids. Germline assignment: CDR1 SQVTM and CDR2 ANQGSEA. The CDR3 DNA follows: TGCAGCGTTGAAGTAGGGGGGACAGGAGGCTCCTACGAGCAGTACTTC. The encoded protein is CSVEVGGTGGSYEQYF.

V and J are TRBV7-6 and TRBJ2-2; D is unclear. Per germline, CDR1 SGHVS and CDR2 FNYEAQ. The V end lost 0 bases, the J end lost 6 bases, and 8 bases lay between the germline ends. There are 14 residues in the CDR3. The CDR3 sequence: CASSLARLAGELFF. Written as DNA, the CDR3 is TGTGCCAGCAGCTTAGCGCGTTTAGCCGGGGAGCTGTTTTTT.

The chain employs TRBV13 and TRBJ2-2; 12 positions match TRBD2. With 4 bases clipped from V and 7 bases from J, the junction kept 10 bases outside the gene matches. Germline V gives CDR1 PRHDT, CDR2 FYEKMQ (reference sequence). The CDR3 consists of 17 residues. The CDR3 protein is CASSSLTSGREGGELFF. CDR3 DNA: TGTGCCAGCAGCTCGCTGACTAGCGGGAGAGAGGGCGGGGAGCTGTTTTTT.

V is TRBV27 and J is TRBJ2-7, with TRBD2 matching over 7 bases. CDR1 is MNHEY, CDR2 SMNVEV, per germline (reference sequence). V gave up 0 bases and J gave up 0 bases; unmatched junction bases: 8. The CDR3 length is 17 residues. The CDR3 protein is CASSLSGSGILSYEQYF. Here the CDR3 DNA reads TGTGCCAGCAGTTTATCGGGGAGCGGGATCCTCTCCTACGAGCAGTACTTC.

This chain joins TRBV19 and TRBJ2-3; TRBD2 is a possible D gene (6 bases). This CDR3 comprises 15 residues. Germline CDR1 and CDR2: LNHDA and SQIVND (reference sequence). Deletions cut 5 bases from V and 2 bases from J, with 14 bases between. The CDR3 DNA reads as TGTGCCAGTAGTCCCGAGGAGGGCCACACAGATACGCAGTATTTT. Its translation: CASSPEEGHTDTQYF.

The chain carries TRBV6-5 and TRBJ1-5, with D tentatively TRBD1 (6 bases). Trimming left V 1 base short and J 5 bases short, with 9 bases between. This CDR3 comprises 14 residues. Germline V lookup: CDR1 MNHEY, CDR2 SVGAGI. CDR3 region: CASSYYREDQPQHF. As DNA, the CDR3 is TGTGCCAGCAGTTACTACAGGGAGGATCAGCCCCAGCATTTT.

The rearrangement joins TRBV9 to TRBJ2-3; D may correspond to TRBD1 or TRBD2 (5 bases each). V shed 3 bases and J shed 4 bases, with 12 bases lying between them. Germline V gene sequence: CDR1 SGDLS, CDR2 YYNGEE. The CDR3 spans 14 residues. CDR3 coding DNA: TGTGCCAGCAGCGAGGGACGGGAACCAGATACGCAGTATTTT. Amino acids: CASSEGREPDTQYF.

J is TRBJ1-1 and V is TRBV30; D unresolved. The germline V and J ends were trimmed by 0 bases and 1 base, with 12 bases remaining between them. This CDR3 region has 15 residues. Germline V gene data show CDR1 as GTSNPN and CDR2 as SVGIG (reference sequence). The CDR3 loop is CAWSVPSRGNTEAFF. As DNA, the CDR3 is TGTGCCTGGAGTGTACCATCCCGTGGGAACACTGAAGCTTTCTTT.

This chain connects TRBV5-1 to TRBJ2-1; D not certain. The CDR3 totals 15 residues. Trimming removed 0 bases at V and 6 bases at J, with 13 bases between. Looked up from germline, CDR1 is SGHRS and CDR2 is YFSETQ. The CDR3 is CASSLAGIPLNEQFF. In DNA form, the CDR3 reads TGCGCCAGCAGCTTGGCTGGGATACCCCTCAATGAGCAGTTCTTC.

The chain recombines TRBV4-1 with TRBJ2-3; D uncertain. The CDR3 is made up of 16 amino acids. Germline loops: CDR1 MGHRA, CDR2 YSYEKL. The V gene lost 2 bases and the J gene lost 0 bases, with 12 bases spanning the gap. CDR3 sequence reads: CASSQKAESSTDTQYF. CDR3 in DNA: TGCGCCAGCAGCCAAAAAGCCGAGTCTAGCACAGATACGCAGTATTTT.

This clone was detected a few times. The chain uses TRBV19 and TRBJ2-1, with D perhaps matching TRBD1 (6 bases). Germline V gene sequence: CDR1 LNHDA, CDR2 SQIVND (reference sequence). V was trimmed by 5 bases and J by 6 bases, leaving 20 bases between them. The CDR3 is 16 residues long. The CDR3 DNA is TGTGCCAGTAGTGACGGGGTTGGCAGGGGTAGCAATGAGCAGTTCTTC. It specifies CASSDGVGRGSNEQFF.

The CDR3 sequence: CASSLRTSGRVYEQFF. The DNA of the CDR3 is TGTGCCAGCAGTCTAAGGACTAGCGGGAGAGTCTATGAGCAGTTCTTC. The chain joins TRBV27 to TRBJ2-1; 13 nucleotides agree with TRBD2. Losses at the gene ends were 5 bases for V and 8 bases for J; bases not matched to a gene: 9. The CDR3 loop spans 16 amino acids. Germline V lookup: CDR1 MNHEY, CDR2 SMNVEV (reference sequence).

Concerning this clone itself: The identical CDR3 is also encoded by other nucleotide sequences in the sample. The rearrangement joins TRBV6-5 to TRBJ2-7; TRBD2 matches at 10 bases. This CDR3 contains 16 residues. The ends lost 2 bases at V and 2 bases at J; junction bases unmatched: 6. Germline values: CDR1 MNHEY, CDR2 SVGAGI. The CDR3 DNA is TGTGCCAGCAGTTACGGGGCTAGCGGGAGAGCCTACGAGCAGTACTTC. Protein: CASSYGASGRAYEQYF.

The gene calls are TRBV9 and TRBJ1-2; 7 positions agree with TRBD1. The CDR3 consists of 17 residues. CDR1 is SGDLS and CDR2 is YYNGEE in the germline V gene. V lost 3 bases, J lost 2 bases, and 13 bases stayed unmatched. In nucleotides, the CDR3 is TGTGCCAGCAGCGGAGGCGGGACAGACATAATCAACTATGGCTACACCTTC. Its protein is CASSGGGTDIINYGYTF.

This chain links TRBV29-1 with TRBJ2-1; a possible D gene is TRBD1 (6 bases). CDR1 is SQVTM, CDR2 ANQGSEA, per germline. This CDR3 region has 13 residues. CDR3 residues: CRADSSFSNEQFF. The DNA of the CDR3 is TGCAGGGCGGACAGCTCGTTCAGCAATGAGCAGTTCTTC.

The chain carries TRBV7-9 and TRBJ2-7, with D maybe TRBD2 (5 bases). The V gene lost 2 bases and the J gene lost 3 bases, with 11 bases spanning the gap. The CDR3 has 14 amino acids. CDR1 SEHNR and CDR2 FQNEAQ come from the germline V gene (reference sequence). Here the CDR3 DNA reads TGTGCCAGCAGCTTAACTAGTCCTTTCTACGAGCAGTACTTC. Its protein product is CASSLTSPFYEQYF.

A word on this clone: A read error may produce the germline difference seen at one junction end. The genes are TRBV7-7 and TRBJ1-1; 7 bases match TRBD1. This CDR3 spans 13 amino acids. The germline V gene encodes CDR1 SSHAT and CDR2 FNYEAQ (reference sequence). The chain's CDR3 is CASSLRIGDRAFF. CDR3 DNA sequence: TGTGCTAGCAGCCTAAGAATTGGGGACAGAGCTTTCTTT.